The TCR beta chain described here comes from a study of blood T cell repertoires in COVID-19. Seattle's enrolled individuals joined amid active infection and were then monitored longitudinally. The CDR3 totals 13 residues. Germline CDR1 is LGHNA and CDR2 is YNFKEQ. V shed 6 bases and J shed 4 bases, with 10 bases lying between them. Assay used: immunoSEQ multiplex PCR; TCRdb lists only in-frame clones, some missing. The sample shows fewer than 45,000 clones, just under 75% of them seen only once. V gene TRBV4-2 combines with J gene TRBJ2-1; the D gene is possibly TRBD2 (5 bases). The TCR originated in a man aged 65 to 85 with COVID-19, enrolled during active disease. The sample taken for sequencing was peripheral blood. CDR3 sequence: CASSLSGYNEQFF. The CDR3 DNA sequence: TGTGCCAGCAGTCTCAGCGGTTACAATGAGCAGTTCTTC.